The source of this T cell receptor beta chain is a study of STAT5B mutations in CD4+ large granular lymphocyte leukemia. Trimming removed 4 bases from V and 6 bases from J, with 7 bases in between. This CDR3 spans 10 amino acids. Germline V lookup: CDR1 SQVTM, CDR2 ANQGSEA. Some clones are missing from TCRdb's copy, which holds only in-frame ones; the method was immunoSEQ multiplex PCR. The table records some 34,000 clones, about 76% of them present only once. V gene TRBV29-1 combines with J gene TRBJ2-7; no clear D. Sequenced sample: CD4+ T cells from blood buffy coats. The source of this sequence is a human donor in good health. The CDR3 bases are TGCAGCGTTGTGGCAAGCGAGCAGTACTTC. Protein product: CSVVASEQYF.